The next 22 T cell receptor beta chains were all read from a single sample in a study of preoperative IRX-2 immunotherapy in early breast cancer. Treatment described: preoperative locoregional IRX-2 cytokine immunotherapy. The assay was immunoSEQ multiplex PCR, and TCRdb's table has in-frame clones only and misses some. The table includes 30,000 to 45,000 clones, 65% to 90% detected once. The sample here was lymph node tissue, taken after IRX-2 immunotherapy. The receptors were sampled from a human donor with breast cancer.

The chain couples TRBV29-1 to TRBJ1-2, with no clear D. This CDR3 contains 13 residues. Germline CDR1 SQVTM, CDR2 ANQGSEA. Trimming removed 3 bases at V and 0 bases at J, with 8 bases between. In DNA, the CDR3 is TGCAGCGTTGATCAGAATCCTAACTATGGCTACACCTTC. Translation gives CSVDQNPNYGYTF.

The chain links TRBV6-8 to TRBJ2-3; D is undetermined. The CDR3 runs 12 residues. The germline V and J ends were trimmed by 5 bases and 5 bases, with 8 bases remaining between them. Germline CDR1 MNHGY, CDR2 SAAAGT. The CDR3 region is CASSLLGDTQYF. The CDR3 bases are TGTGCCAGCAGTCTCCTCGGAGATACGCAGTATTTT.

The gene calls are TRBV5-1 and TRBJ2-7, with TRBD2 matching over 8 bases. Per the germline V gene, CDR1 is SGHRS and CDR2 is YFSETQ. The trim removed 2 bases at V and 2 bases at J, leaving 6 bases unmatched. The CDR3 is 15 residues long. CDR3: CASSLRTSGTYEQYF. DNA of the CDR3: TGCGCCAGCAGCTTAAGAACTAGCGGTACCTACGAGCAGTACTTC.

This clone showed up just a few times. The chain is built from TRBV12-2 and TRBJ1-5. TRBV12-2 is flagged as a pseudogene. CDR3 length: 17 amino acids. The CDR3 sequence: CASRFYLHPEGNQPQHF. As DNA, the CDR3 is TGTGCAAGTCGCTTCTACCTCCACCCGGAAGGCAATCAGCCCCAGCATTTT.

The rearrangement uses TRBV30 and TRBJ1-6; the D is unclear. V was cut by 4 bases and J by 0 bases, with 13 bases left in between. This CDR3 contains 16 residues. The germline CDR1 and CDR2 sequences are GTSNPN and SVGIG (reference sequence). CDR3 loop: CAWMKSGSSYNSPLHF. In DNA, the CDR3 is TGTGCCTGGATGAAGAGCGGAAGCTCCTATAATTCACCCCTCCACTTT.

V gene TRBV11-3 combines with J gene TRBJ2-1; TRBD1 or TRBD2 may be the D gene (7 bases each). V lost 5 bases, J lost 9 bases, and 17 bases lay in between. There are 14 residues in the CDR3. Germline V lookup: CDR1 SGHNT, CDR2 YENEEA. CDR3 sequence: CASSPPRGRGEQFF. The CDR3 nucleotides are TGTGCCAGCAGCCCACCCAGGGGGAGGGGTGAGCAGTTCTTC.

The chain employs TRBV6-1 and TRBJ1-6; D is undetermined. Germline CDR1 MNHNS, CDR2 SASEGT. This CDR3 has 16 amino acids. Deletions cut 1 base from V and 6 bases from J, with 13 bases between. The CDR3 loop is CASSEGNARRNSPLHF. CDR3 DNA sequence: TGTGCCAGCAGTGAAGGGAACGCCCGCCGTAATTCACCCCTCCACTTT.

This chain connects TRBV18 to TRBJ2-1; a possible D gene is TRBD2 (5 bases). Germline-derived CDR1 and CDR2 are KGHSH and LQKENI. The CDR3 is made up of 14 amino acids. The V gene lost 8 bases and the J gene lost 5 bases, with 16 bases spanning the gap. The CDR3 coding sequence is TGTGCCAGCGAAAACCGGGGTAGGGACAATGAGCAGTTCTTC. It specifies CASENRGRDNEQFF. Drawing the rest from reference TRBV18 and TRBJ2-1, the complete variable domain is NAGVMQNPRHLVRRRGQEARLRCSPMKGHSHVYWYRQLPEEGLKFMVYLQKENIIDESGMPKERFSAEFPKEGPSILRIQQVVRGDSAAYFCASENRGRDNEQFFGPGTRLTVL.

The chain employs TRBV9 and TRBJ2-2; possible D gene TRBD1, 6 bases. The length of the CDR3 is 15 residues. Germline V gene sequence: CDR1 SGDLS, CDR2 YYNGEE. The germline V and J ends were trimmed by 5 bases and 4 bases, with 15 bases remaining between them. In DNA form, the CDR3 reads TGTGCCAGCAGTGAAGTGTCAGGGGCCACCGGGGAGCTGTTTTTT. This gives the protein CASSEVSGATGELFF. Drawing the rest from reference TRBV9 and TRBJ2-2, the complete variable domain is DSGVTQTPKHLITATGQRVTLRCSPRSGDLSVYWYQQSLDQGLQFLIQYYNGEERAKGNILERFSAQQFPDLHSELNLSSLELGDSALYFCASSEVSGATGELFFGEGSRLTVL.

This rearrangement joins TRBV11-3 to TRBJ1-2; D perhaps matches TRBD1 (5 bases). Germline CDR1 SGHNT, CDR2 YENEEA. Trimming removed 0 bases from V and 10 bases from J, with 24 bases in between. The CDR3 contains 17 residues. The CDR3 here is CASSLESFRSGHKDYTF. The CDR3 coding sequence is TGTGCCAGCAGCTTAGAGTCTTTCCGGAGCGGACATAAGGACTACACCTTC. Full variable domain (outside the CDR3, taken from reference TRBV11-3 and TRBJ1-2): EAGVVQSPRYKIIEKKQPVAFWCNPISGHNTLYWYLQNLGQGPELLIRYENEEAVDDSQLPKDRFSAERLKGVDSTLKIQPAELGDSAVYLCASSLESFRSGHKDYTFGSGTRLTVV.

The V gene is TRBV10-1, the J gene TRBJ2-7; possible D gene TRBD2, 6 bases. The V gene's germline CDR1 is WNHNN and CDR2 SYGVQD (reference sequence). CDR3 length: 14 amino acids. The V gene lost 0 bases and the J gene lost 0 bases, with 6 bases spanning the gap. Written as DNA, the CDR3 is TGCGCCAGCAGTGAGTCGCGGGACTCCTACGAGCAGTACTTC. This gives the protein CASSESRDSYEQYF.

The genes are TRBV6-8 and TRBJ1-2; D might be TRBD1 (5 bases). CDR3 length: 13 amino acids. Germline V gene lookup returns CDR1 MNHGY and CDR2 SAAAGT. Trimming pared 10 bases from V and 2 bases from J, leaving 14 bases between. CDR3 protein: CAIGTEPNYGYTF. In DNA, the CDR3 is TGTGCCATCGGGACCGAGCCAAACTATGGCTACACCTTC.

V and J are TRBV10-2 and TRBJ1-2, with a possible D match to TRBD1 (6 bases). Trimming took off 0 bases at V and 5 bases at J, with 10 bases between the two ends. Germline V lookup: CDR1 WSHSY, CDR2 SAAADI. CDR3 length equals 14 residues. CDR3 region: CASSESSRGYGYTF. Here the CDR3 DNA reads TGCGCCAGCAGTGAGTCGAGCAGGGGTTATGGCTACACCTTC.

By sample fraction, this clone is medium-sized. The CDR3 spells CASSLASAAGEQYF. CDR3 nucleotide sequence: TGCGCCAGCAGCTTGGCTAGCGCTGCCGGAGAGCAGTACTTC. The chain combines TRBV5-1 with TRBJ2-7; tentatively, D is TRBD2 (6 bases). Deletions cut 0 bases from V and 7 bases from J, with 14 bases between. Per germline, CDR1 SGHRS and CDR2 YFSETQ. This CDR3 spans 14 amino acids.

The chain uses TRBV6-8 and TRBJ1-3, with unresolved D. The CDR3 has 15 amino acids. Germline CDR1 MNHGY, CDR2 SAAAGT. Trimming took 5 bases from V and 0 from J, leaving 11 bases between them. The CDR3: CASSVAHFSGNTIYF. CDR3 bases: TGTGCCAGCAGTGTGGCCCATTTCTCTGGAAACACCATATATTTT.

This chain joins TRBV7-2 and TRBJ1-2; D might be TRBD1 (5 bases). The CDR3 has 14 amino acids. Germline CDR1 reads SGHTA; CDR2 reads FQGNSA. V lost 5 bases and J 5 bases, leaving 15 bases between the germline ends. CDR3 amino acids: CASSISGEGYGYTF. Here the CDR3 DNA reads TGTGCCAGCAGCATTAGTGGAGAGGGGTATGGCTACACCTTC.

Details on this clone: An end of the junction differs from the germline gene, which may be a read error. The chain combines TRBV6-8 with TRBJ1-3; 7 bases align to TRBD1. There are 16 residues in the CDR3. Germline assignment: CDR1 MNHGY and CDR2 SAAAGT. The CDR3 spells CAISVGPGGYGNTIYF. The CDR3 nucleotides are TGTGCCATCAGTGTGGGGCCAGGGGGTTATGGAAACACCATATATTTT.

The chain joins TRBV6-7 to TRBJ1-1, with D perhaps TRBD1 (6 bases). TRBV6-7 is marked as an open reading frame, function uncertain. The CDR3 runs 12 residues. The CDR3 DNA follows: TGTGGCATCCGACAGGCGAACACTGAAGCTTTCTTT. Translated: CGIRQANTEAFF.

The chain recombines TRBV6-8 with TRBJ1-6; D unclear. Trimming removed 5 bases from V and 10 bases from J, with 12 bases in between. This CDR3 comprises 13 residues. Germline values: CDR1 MNHGY, CDR2 SAAAGT. CDR3 sequence: CASSEVGSSPLHF. The DNA of the CDR3 is TGTGCCAGCAGTGAGGTGGGTAGCTCACCCCTCCACTTT.

The chain has TRBV6-8 and TRBJ1-1; TRBD1 aligns across 10 bases. The CDR3 has 13 amino acids. The V gene end was trimmed by 5 bases and the J gene end by 5 bases; junction bases not matched to a gene: 2. Germline CDR1 MNHGY, CDR2 SAAAGT. The CDR3 region has the DNA TGTGCCAGCAGTGGACAGGGGGAAACTGAAGCTTTCTTT. This sequence encodes CASSGQGETEAFF.

The CDR3 loop is CASSCQGRQPQHF. In DNA, the CDR3 is TGCGCCAGTTCGTGTCAGGGGCGGCAGCCCCAGCATTTT. The chain is built from TRBV23-1 and TRBJ1-5; D might be TRBD1 (6 bases). TRBV23-1 is assigned to the ORF class and has an uncertain function. V was trimmed by 9 bases and J by 7 bases, leaving 16 bases between them. The CDR3 totals 13 residues.

The gene calls are TRBV6-8 and TRBJ2-7; tentative D call: TRBD2 (5 bases). CDR3 length equals 13 residues. Germline V gene sequence: CDR1 MNHGY, CDR2 SAAAGT. Trimming took 5 bases from V and 6 from J, leaving 14 bases between them. The CDR3 DNA reads as TGTGCCAGCAGTGATTTAGGGAGTTCCGAGCAGTACTTC. Protein sequence: CASSDLGSSEQYF.